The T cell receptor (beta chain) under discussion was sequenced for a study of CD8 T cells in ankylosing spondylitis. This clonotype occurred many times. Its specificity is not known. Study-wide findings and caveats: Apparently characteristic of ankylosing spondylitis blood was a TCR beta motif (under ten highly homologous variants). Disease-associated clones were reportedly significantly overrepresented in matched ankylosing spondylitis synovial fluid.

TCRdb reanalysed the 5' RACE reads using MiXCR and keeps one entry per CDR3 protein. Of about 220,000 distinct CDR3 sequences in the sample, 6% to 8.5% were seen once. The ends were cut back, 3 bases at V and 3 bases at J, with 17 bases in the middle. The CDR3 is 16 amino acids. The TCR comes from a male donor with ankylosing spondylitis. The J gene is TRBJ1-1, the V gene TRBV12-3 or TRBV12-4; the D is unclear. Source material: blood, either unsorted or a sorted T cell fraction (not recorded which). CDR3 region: CASSFTPGIGYTEAFF. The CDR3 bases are TGTGCCAGCAGTTTCACTCCCGGGATAGGGTACACTGAAGCTTTCTTT.